This T cell receptor beta chain was found in a study of T cells in Graves' hyperthyroidism and ophthalmopathy. As for the study in general: Peripheral blood samples were taken at initial diagnosis, prior to any treatment.

J gave up 7 bases and V 5 bases, and 13 bases lay outside the gene matches. The CDR3 runs 17 residues. Germline V lookup: CDR1 SEHNR, CDR2 FQNEAQ (reference sequence). Recently diagnosed hyperthyroidism of less than 2 months' duration affected patients aged 18 to 65. Lactation, pregnancy, other autoimmune disease or uncontrolled infection led to exclusion of patients. The sample, blood from the first hyperthyroidism diagnosis, precedes any ophthalmopathy symptoms. TCR beta CDR3 region amplification was performed from RNA transcripts. Researchers ran a first-round RT-PCR on the TCR CDR3 using the HTBI primer set. Each CDR3 protein is one row after TCRdb ran MiXCR on the multiplex PCR reads. Of fewer than 450,000 distinct CDR3 sequences listed, roughly a sixth are singletons.

J is TRBJ2-2 and V is TRBV7-9; 10 nucleotides match TRBD2. Sequencing used blood. This TCR came from a woman in her 30s with Graves' hyperthyroidism that later progressed to Graves' ophthalmopathy. The CDR3 loop is CASSPILAGRSSGELFF. The DNA for the CDR3 is TGTGCCAGCAGCCCAATACTAGCGGGAAGGTCGAGCGGGGAGCTGTTTTTT.